This is a list of T cell receptor beta chains from one sample in a study of Ad26.COV2.S vaccination and SARS-CoV-2 variants. Sequenced by immunoSEQ multiplex PCR; TCRdb stores in-frame clones only, minus some. The repertoire holds some 290,000 clones, with roughly 80% as singletons. The sequenced sample was peripheral blood, obtained in a trial of Ad26.COV2.S vaccine versus placebo. Receptors were obtained from a person between 18 and 65 years old who received the Ad26.COV2.S COVID-19 vaccine or a placebo. Both conserved end residues are part of each CDR3.

V,J,length,CDR3
TRBV6-5,TRBJ1-2,15,CASSYSTSQYYGYTF
TRBV12-3/TRBV12-4,TRBJ1-2,12,CASSRLNYGYTF
TRBV6-2/TRBV6-3,TRBJ2-7,14,CASSYGSNLYEQYF
TRBV5-1,TRBJ2-2,15,CASSLSQGGTGELFF
TRBV12-3/TRBV12-4,TRBJ1-2,13,CASSFQSPYGYTF
TRBV7-6,TRBJ1-1,14,CASSLGQFNTEAFF
TRBV6-5,TRBJ2-3,12,CASSTSQDTQYF
TRBV28,TRBJ2-3,17,CASSSPRSSGGLDTQYF
TRBV3-1/TRBV3-2,TRBJ2-5,15,CASSLTGSFLETQYF
TRBV27,TRBJ2-2,16,CASSLWGTTGTGELFF
TRBV7-2,TRBJ1-2,16,CASSLDVGLGNYGYTF
TRBV5-1,TRBJ2-1,16,CASSSPLAGINNEQFF
TRBV6-5,TRBJ2-2,13,CASRIGTTGELFF
TRBV7-6,TRBJ2-1,15,CASSLGYSSYNEQFF
TRBV5-1,TRBJ2-7,12,CASSPDRHEQYF
TRBV15,TRBJ2-4,15,CATSSRTEAKNIQYF
TRBV18,TRBJ2-7,14,CASSRSGDSYEQYF
TRBV28,TRBJ1-1,12,CASTRLDTEAFF
TRBV7-3,TRBJ1-4,15,CASSLTGVTNEKLFF
TRBV12-3/TRBV12-4,TRBJ1-1,13,CASSLRGFTEAFF
TRBV5-6,TRBJ1-5,15,CASSRDRGLEQPQHF
TRBV3-1/TRBV3-2,TRBJ2-7,12,CASSQVGYEQYF
TRBV13,TRBJ1-6,16,CASSLARGLGNSPLHF
TRBV3-1/TRBV3-2,TRBJ1-5,16,CASSQAGTGSNQPQHF
TRBV2,TRBJ2-5,13,CASSDGHQETQYF
TRBV4-2,TRBJ1-2,15,CASSPLFGENYGYTF
TRBV28,TRBJ1-2,13,CASRPTGGYGYTF
TRBV6-1,TRBJ2-3,14,CASSEARGADTQYF
TRBV2,TRBJ2-5,12,CASSSLPETQYF
TRBV5-4,TRBJ2-1,15,CASSLRGNSYNEQFF
TRBV4-1,TRBJ1-5,17,CASSQDRAGGIDQPQHF
TRBV28,TRBJ1-5,15,CASSFGTGSEQPQHF
TRBV7-3,TRBJ1-1,14,CASSLTGAKTEAFF
TRBV28,TRBJ2-7,14,CASSGRGLSYEQYF
TRBV18,TRBJ2-6,19,CASSQRPGQGIAGANVLTF
TRBV9,TRBJ1-3,15,CASSESAGAGNTIYF
TRBV19,TRBJ1-3,14,CASRRQASGNTIYF
TRBV5-1,TRBJ2-5,13,CASSYPRGETQYF
TRBV10-3,TRBJ2-3,13,CAISDGAGDTQYF
TRBV7-3,TRBJ1-4,17,CASSRHRDRGNGEKLFF
TRBV7-3,TRBJ2-1,15,CASSLNGVAYNEQFF
TRBV11-2,TRBJ2-3,19,CASSLDPRGLADYTDTQYF
TRBV9,TRBJ1-1,15,CASSPRGLMNTEAFF
TRBV7-9,TRBJ2-1,15,CASSLVQGGGNEQFF